This T cell receptor beta chain was sequenced in a study of cytomegalovirus exposure and HLA in healthy donors. Study-wide context: Researchers previously reported finding 100 million or so unique TCR beta sequences from about 170 million T cells.

Germline-derived CDR1 and CDR2 are MRHNA and SNTAGT. The V segment lost 4 bases and the J segment 5 bases; nucleotides outside the gene matches: 11. This CDR3 is 16 amino acids long. Healthy bone marrow donors made up the donors. PCR involved 60 Vbeta and 13 Jbeta primers. The repertoire was sequenced with immunoSEQ multiplex PCR; TCRdb's copy has only in-frame clones and lacks some. Of around 65,000 clones listed, roughly two thirds were seen once; the top ten hold around 17%. The chain carries TRBV6-4 and TRBJ2-7, with TRBD2 identical over 10 bases. The sequenced sample was PBMCs. The sequence was collected from a man aged 35 to 55 in good health and CMV-seropositive. The CDR3: CASSVYPSGSWDEQYF. For the CDR3, the DNA is TGTGCCAGCAGTGTCTATCCTAGCGGGAGTTGGGACGAGCAGTACTTC.